The rows below give T cell receptor beta chains drawn from one sample of a study of shared clonotypes between healthy human individuals. The method was immunoSEQ multiplex PCR; TCRdb's version includes in-frame clones alone and lacks a portion of them. The table has about 680,000 clones, less than 80% seen once. Sequencing was carried out using memory CD4+ T cells sorted from blood. These TCRs come from a woman in her thirties in good health. Each CDR3 is given with its conserved first and last residue. A D gene is named only where the DNA matches it firmly. Where a row states a size, it is once, few, many or the class of an expanded clone; other rows omit it.

J | length | V | D | size | CDR3 | DNA
TRBJ2-1 | 18 | TRBV9 | - | few | CASSVSPPTMGSYNEQFF | TGTGCCAGCAGCGTATCTCCCCCCACTATGGGCTCCTACAATGAGCAGTTCTTC
TRBJ2-1 | 18 | TRBV29-1 | - | - | CSVEGGPGTNPLIDEQFF | TGCAGCGTTGAAGGTGGTCCAGGGACAAACCCCTTGATTGATGAGCAGTTCTTC
TRBJ2-3 | 15 | TRBV6-1 | TRBD1 | - | CASSWTGGVGDTQYF | TGTGCCAGCAGTTGGACAGGGGGCGTGGGAGATACGCAGTATTTT
TRBJ2-3 | 13 | TRBV6-1 | - | - | CASGGQSADTQYF | TGTGCCAGCGGAGGGCAAAGCGCAGATACGCAGTATTTT
TRBJ1-4 | 15 | TRBV5-3 | - | once | CASSSRGVPNEKLFF | TGTGCCAGCAGCTCTAGGGGGGTTCCTAATGAAAAACTGTTTTTT
TRBJ2-3 | 19 | TRBV7-2 | TRBD2 | - | CASSTRGKTSGSVTDTQYF | TGTGCCAGCAGCACCAGGGGGAAGACTAGCGGGAGCGTCACAGATACGCAGTATTTT
TRBJ2-1 | 14 | TRBV27 | TRBD2 | - | CASSSGLAGDSQFF | TGTGCCAGCAGTTCCGGACTAGCGGGAGACTCGCAGTTCTTC
TRBJ2-7 | 15 | TRBV2 | TRBD1 | - | CASSLEGAMGYEQYF | TGTGCCAGCAGCCTTGAGGGGGCGATGGGCTACGAGCAGTACTTC
TRBJ2-3 | 16 | TRBV6-6 | TRBD2 | few | CATETSGSSRTDTQYF | TGTGCCACCGAGACTAGCGGGAGCTCCAGGACAGATACGCAGTATTTT
TRBJ2-3 | 16 | TRBV7-9 | TRBD2 | - | CASRPAVAGGRDTQYF | TGTGCCAGCAGACCCGCGGTAGCGGGAGGTAGAGATACGCAGTATTTT
TRBJ2-1 | 14 | TRBV15 | - | - | CATSRERIVGEQFF | TGTGCCACCAGCAGAGAGAGGATTGTTGGTGAGCAGTTCTTC
TRBJ2-3 | 13 | TRBV29-1 | - | few | CSVETTGTDTQYF | TGCAGCGTTGAAACCACAGGGACAGATACGCAGTATTTT
TRBJ2-5 | 17 | TRBV4-1 | TRBD2 | - | CASSQGLAGGIRETQYF | TGCGCCAGCAGCCAAGGACTAGCGGGAGGGATCAGGGAGACCCAGTACTTC
TRBJ2-3 | 15 | TRBV5-4 | TRBD2 | - | CASSLSGSRADTQYF | TGTGCCAGCAGCCTAAGCGGGAGCAGGGCAGATACGCAGTATTTT
TRBJ2-7 | 17 | TRBV4-1 | - | - | CASSQGVVHKVNREQYF | TGCGCCAGCAGCCAAGGTGTTGTACACAAGGTCAATCGCGAGCAGTACTTC
TRBJ2-7 | 15 | TRBV2 | TRBD2 | - | CASKGGLAGSREQYF | TGTGCCAGCAAGGGGGGACTAGCGGGTTCGCGAGAGCAGTACTTC
TRBJ2-1 | 13 | TRBV28 | TRBD1 | - | CASTFSGQDEQFF | TGTGCCAGCACTTTCTCAGGACAGGATGAGCAGTTCTTC
TRBJ1-1 | 13 | TRBV7-9 | - | - | CASSFDGNTEAFF | TGTGCCAGCAGCTTCGACGGGAACACTGAAGCTTTCTTT
TRBJ2-3 | 15 | TRBV4-2 | TRBD2 | - | CASSPRTSGADTQYF | TGTGCCAGCAGCCCTCGGACTAGCGGGGCAGATACGCAGTATTTT
TRBJ1-3 | 13 | TRBV30 | - | once | CAEGSFSGNTIYF | TGTGCCGAAGGGAGTTTCTCTGGAAACACCATATATTTT
TRBJ2-1 | 15 | TRBV5-1 | TRBD2 | - | CASSLEGGPYNEQFF | TGCGCCAGCAGCTTAGAGGGAGGGCCTTACAATGAGCAGTTCTTC
TRBJ2-3 | 14 | TRBV28 | - | - | CASSLLASSNTQYF | TGTGCCAGCAGTTTGTTGGCGAGTTCAAATACGCAGTATTTT
TRBJ1-4 | 14 | TRBV28 | TRBD1 | - | CASTGGQGNEKLFF | TGTGCCAGCACTGGGGGACAGGGGAATGAAAAACTGTTTTTT
TRBJ2-3 | 13 | TRBV28 | - | - | CASSGGHEDTQYF | TGTGCCAGCAGTGGGGGTCACGAAGATACGCAGTATTTT
TRBJ2-3 | 14 | TRBV19 | - | - | CASSWRTVTDTQYF | TGTGCCAGTAGTTGGCGGACAGTTACAGATACGCAGTATTTT
TRBJ2-1 | 15 | TRBV28 | TRBD2 | - | CASSQAGGKYNEQFF | TGTGCCAGCAGTCAGGCGGGAGGGAAGTACAATGAGCAGTTCTTC
TRBJ1-5 | 13 | TRBV11-2 | - | - | CASSLDGQWPQHF | TGTGCCAGCAGCTTAGATGGGCAGTGGCCCCAGCATTTT
TRBJ2-5 | 15 | TRBV6-1 | - | few | CASSSFMRGMETQYF | TGTGCCAGCTCTTCATTTATGAGGGGTATGGAGACCCAGTACTTC
TRBJ1-6 | 15 | TRBV29-1 | - | - | CSVQLGLSSSSPLHF | TGCAGCGTGCAACTAGGATTGTCCTCTTCTTCACCCCTCCACTTT
TRBJ2-5 | 18 | TRBV2 | - | - | CASRDTYARTITQETQYF | TGTGCCAGCAGGGATACCTACGCCCGGACAATCACTCAAGAGACCCAGTACTTC
TRBJ2-7 | 16 | TRBV5-1 | TRBD2 | - | CASSFSGQTGGYEQYF | TGCGCCAGCAGCTTCTCCGGGCAGACGGGGGGTTACGAGCAGTACTTC